A single sample is the source of the 7 T cell receptor beta chains below, sequenced in a study of vaccination effects on CD4 cells after COVID-19 (dated by TCRdb to the early 2020s). Library preparation employed the immunoSEQ multiplex PCR assay. TCRdb's version of the immuneACCESS table is confined to in-frame rearrangements and falls short of the full clone set. An unresolved V gene accounts for under half of the shortfall where checked; the remainder is of unknown origin. Within this sample are tens of thousands of clones, with about 70% of them counted one time only. Together, the top ten hold about 2.9% of the sample. After around eleven days of culture, CD4+ T cells were isolated with the EasySep CD4+ T cell isolation kit. Their recognized antigens are unknown. The starting material was CD4+ T cells from PBMCs cultured without peptide, obtained before COVID-19 vaccination. Source of these receptors: a human donor who received a COVID-19 vaccine.

The CDR3 DNA reads as TGTGCCAGTAGCCGCGGACTAGCGGGAACCTACGAGCAGTACTTC. It codes for CASSRGLAGTYEQYF. The rearrangement uses TRBV19 and TRBJ2-7; 12 bases agree with TRBD2. The CDR3 sequence is 15 residues long. The V gene's germline CDR1 is LNHDA and CDR2 SQIVND (reference sequence). V lost 6 bases to trimming and J lost 2 bases; unmatched junction nucleotides: 5.

In its sample, this clone was seen once. The genes are TRBV24-1 and TRBJ2-5; 14 bases match TRBD2. V was pared by 5 bases and J by 4 bases, with 8 bases of the junction left unmatched. The germline gives CDR1 KGHDR, CDR2 SFDVKD. The CDR3 length is 17 residues. The CDR3 is CATSGRLGLAGGETQYF. The CDR3 DNA reads as TGTGCCACCAGTGGTAGACTTGGACTAGCGGGAGGAGAGACCCAGTACTTC.

V and J are TRBV30 and TRBJ1-5, with D perhaps matching TRBD1 (6 bases). From germline, CDR1 is GTSNPN and CDR2 SVGIG (reference sequence). V lost 2 bases and J lost 4, with 9 bases in between. The CDR3 has 13 amino acids. The CDR3, as DNA: TGTGCCTGGAGTAGCAGGGGAAATCAGCCCCAGCATTTT. Its translation is CAWSSRGNQPQHF.

This clone was counted a few times. In nucleotides, the CDR3 is TGCGCCAGCAGCTTGGCGACAGGGACGCTAACCCTCCACTTT. It yields the protein CASSLATGTLTLHF. V gene TRBV5-1 combines with J gene TRBJ1-6; 7 bases are a match to TRBD1. CDR3 length equals 14 residues. With 0 bases clipped from V and 14 bases from J, the junction kept 8 bases outside the gene matches. CDR1 and CDR2 from the germline V gene are SGHRS and YFSETQ.

The V call is TRBV7-2, the J call TRBJ1-4, with D hard to call. CDR1 SGHTA and CDR2 FQGNSA come from the germline V gene. The CDR3 is 16 residues long. V was pared by 5 bases and J by 4 bases, with 17 bases between. The CDR3 sequence: CASSPAGNQLNEKLFF. CDR3 bases: TGTGCCAGCAGCCCGGCGGGAAATCAACTTAATGAAAAACTGTTTTTT.

For the CDR3, the DNA is TGTGCCAGCAGCTCCGCCGGGGCCAACGTCCTGACTTTC. Its protein product is CASSSAGANVLTF. The V call is TRBV7-2, the J call TRBJ2-6, with D unresolved. The CDR3 runs 13 residues. Trimming removed 4 bases at V and 4 bases at J, with 5 bases between. The V gene's germline CDR1 is SGHTA and CDR2 FQGNSA.

The chain couples TRBV4-2 to TRBJ1-2; the D is unclear. The CDR3 has 15 residues. Per germline, CDR1 LGHNA and CDR2 YNFKEQ. V was shortened by 0 bases and J by 2 bases, with 10 bases between the two germline ends. CDR3 nucleotides: TGTGCCAGCAGCCAAGAAAGACTTCAGAACTATGGCTACACCTTC. This translates into CASSQERLQNYGYTF.